This T cell receptor (beta chain) was profiled in a study of T cells after yellow fever vaccination. Whole-study context: Some fractions had low cell numbers, and these were prepared with SMART-Seq v4 Ultra Low Input. Study-wide results and limits: Subsequent to the booster, the majority of primary-vaccination clones reappeared (roughly 96% CD4, 85% to 90% CD8). Though it reached lower strength, the secondary response hit its peak faster, day 5 versus 15.

CDR1 and CDR2 (germline): SEHNR, FQNEAQ (reference sequence). V lost 4 bases to trimming and J lost 0 bases; unmatched junction nucleotides: 10. The CDR3 covers 17 residues. On this clonotype itself: What it recognizes is unknown.

Generation of TCR cDNA used 5'RACE template switching (which added a universal primer site and UMIs). One entry per CDR3 protein results from TCRdb running MiXCR on the 5' RACE reads. The profile shows 300,000 to 400,000 distinct CDR3 sequences, 8.5% to 9% of them singletons. The TCR comes from a man between 18 and 29 years old who received the YFV17D yellow fever vaccine. This sample comprised PBMCs, obtained on the day of the first yellow fever vaccination. The rearrangement links TRBV7-9 to TRBJ2-3; TRBD1 aligns across 7 bases. CDR3 region: CASSWRGGPSSTDTQYF. In DNA form, the CDR3 reads TGTGCCAGCAGCTGGAGAGGGGGCCCCTCTAGCACAGATACGCAGTATTTT.